This entry concerns a single T cell receptor beta chain. Its cognate antigen is unknown. The data were obtained in a study of chemoradiotherapy in HPV16-positive cancers. Broader study findings: Better recurrence-free survival went with HPV-responsive T-cell expansion in HPV16-positive patients.

This CDR3 spans 16 amino acids. V lost 3 bases and J lost 2; bases outside the gene matches: 10. From germline, CDR1 is SGHTA and CDR2 FQGNSA. Method: immunoSEQ multiplex PCR; TCRdb's copy keeps in-frame clones and lacks some. Of tens of thousands of clones listed, over 90% were seen once; the top ten hold about 20%. The specimen was blood, collected from a patient who underwent chemoradiotherapy. The chain uses TRBV7-2 and TRBJ2-7; TRBD1 agrees at 7 bases. This receptor was obtained from a human donor with HPV-associated anogenital cancer. In DNA form, the CDR3 reads TGTGCCAGCAGCTTTGATTGGAAGGGGGCAGCCTACGAGCAGTACTTC. Translation gives CASSFDWKGAAYEQYF.